This paragraph covers one T cell receptor (beta chain) sequence. The data are from a study of preoperative IRX-2 immunotherapy in early breast cancer. Method: immunoSEQ multiplex PCR; TCRdb's copy keeps in-frame clones and lacks some. The profile shows fewer than 30,000 clones, around 91% of them singletons. The CDR3 loop spans 14 amino acids. V shed 0 bases and J shed 6 bases, with 12 bases lying between them. Germline V gene data show CDR1 as WNHNN and CDR2 as SYGVQD (reference sequence). Treatment: preoperative locoregional IRX-2 cytokine immunotherapy. Preoperative locoregional IRX-2 cytokine immunotherapy was tested in the phase Ib source study.

The origin of this receptor is a human donor with breast cancer. This material was collected from a patient treated with IRX-2 immunotherapy. The genes are TRBV10-1 and TRBJ2-7; D is possibly TRBD2 (5 bases). The CDR3 protein is CASSESPGSGEQYF. CDR3 nucleotide sequence: TGCGCCAGCAGTGAGTCTCCGGGGAGCGGCGAGCAGTACTTC.